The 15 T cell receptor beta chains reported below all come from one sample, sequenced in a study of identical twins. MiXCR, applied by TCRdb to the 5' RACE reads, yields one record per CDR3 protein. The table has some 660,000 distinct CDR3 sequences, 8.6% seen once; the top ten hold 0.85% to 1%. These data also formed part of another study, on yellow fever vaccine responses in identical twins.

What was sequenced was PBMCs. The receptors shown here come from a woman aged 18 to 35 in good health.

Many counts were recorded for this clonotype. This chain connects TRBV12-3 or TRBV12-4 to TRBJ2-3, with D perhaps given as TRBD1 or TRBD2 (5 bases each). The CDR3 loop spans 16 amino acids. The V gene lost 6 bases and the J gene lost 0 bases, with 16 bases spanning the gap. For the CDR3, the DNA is TGTGCCAGCAGCAACTCAGGGAGTATTAGCACAGATACGCAGTATTTT. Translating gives CASSNSGSISTDTQYF.

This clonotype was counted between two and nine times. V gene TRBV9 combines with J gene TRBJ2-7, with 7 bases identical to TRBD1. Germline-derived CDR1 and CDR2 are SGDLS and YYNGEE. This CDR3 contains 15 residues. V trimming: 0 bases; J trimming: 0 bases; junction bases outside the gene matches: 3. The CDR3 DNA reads TGTGCCAGCAGCGTAGGAAAGGGGGCCTCCTACGAGCAGTACTTC. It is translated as CASSVGKGASYEQYF.

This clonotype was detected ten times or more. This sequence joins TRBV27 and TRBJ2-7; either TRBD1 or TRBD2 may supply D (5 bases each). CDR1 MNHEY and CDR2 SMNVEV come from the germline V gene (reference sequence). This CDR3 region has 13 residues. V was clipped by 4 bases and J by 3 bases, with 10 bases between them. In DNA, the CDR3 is TGTGCCAGCAGTTCAGGGACCATCTACGAGCAGTACTTC. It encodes CASSSGTIYEQYF.

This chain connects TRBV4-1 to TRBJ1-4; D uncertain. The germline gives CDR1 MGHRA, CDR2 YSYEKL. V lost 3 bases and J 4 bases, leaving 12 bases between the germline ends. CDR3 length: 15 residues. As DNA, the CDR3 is TGCGCCAGCAGCCATCTCTGGACGGGTAATGAAAAACTGTTTTTT. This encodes CASSHLWTGNEKLFF.

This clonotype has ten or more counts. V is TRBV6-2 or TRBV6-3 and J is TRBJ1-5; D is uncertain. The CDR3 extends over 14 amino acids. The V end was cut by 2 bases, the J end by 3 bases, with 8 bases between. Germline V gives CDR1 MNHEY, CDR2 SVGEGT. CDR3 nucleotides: TGTGCCAGCAGTTACCGGGCCATCAATCAGCCCCAGCATTTT. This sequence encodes CASSYRAINQPQHF.

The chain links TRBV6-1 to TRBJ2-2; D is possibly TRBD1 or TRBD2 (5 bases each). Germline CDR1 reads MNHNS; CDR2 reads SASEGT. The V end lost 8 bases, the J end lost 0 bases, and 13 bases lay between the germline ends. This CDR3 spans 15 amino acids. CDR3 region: CASFSGDPNTGELFF. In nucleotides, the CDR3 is TGTGCCAGCTTTAGTGGGGACCCGAACACCGGGGAGCTGTTTTTT.

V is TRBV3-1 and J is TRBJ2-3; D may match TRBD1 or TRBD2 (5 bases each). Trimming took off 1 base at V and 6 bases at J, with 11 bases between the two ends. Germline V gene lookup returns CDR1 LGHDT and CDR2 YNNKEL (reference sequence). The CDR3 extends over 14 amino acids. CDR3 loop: CASSQGRGVDTQYF. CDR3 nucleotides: TGTGCCAGCAGCCAAGGGCGAGGGGTGGATACGCAGTATTTT.

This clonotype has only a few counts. The CDR3 region is CASSQDNGVSYEQYF. The CDR3 DNA is TGCGCCAGCAGCCAAGATAACGGGGTCTCCTACGAGCAGTACTTC. The V gene is TRBV4-3, the J gene TRBJ2-7; tentatively, D is TRBD2 (5 bases). Trimming left V 0 bases short and J 0 bases short, with 9 bases between. The germline V gene has CDR1 LGHNA and CDR2 YSLEER. This CDR3 is 15 amino acids long.

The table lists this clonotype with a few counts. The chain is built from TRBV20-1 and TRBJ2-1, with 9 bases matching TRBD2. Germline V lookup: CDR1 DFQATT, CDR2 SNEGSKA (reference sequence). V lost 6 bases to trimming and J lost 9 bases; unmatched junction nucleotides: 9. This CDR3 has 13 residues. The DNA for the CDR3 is TGCAGTGCAAATAGCGGGAGTTGGAGTGAGCAGTTCTTC. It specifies CSANSGSWSEQFF.

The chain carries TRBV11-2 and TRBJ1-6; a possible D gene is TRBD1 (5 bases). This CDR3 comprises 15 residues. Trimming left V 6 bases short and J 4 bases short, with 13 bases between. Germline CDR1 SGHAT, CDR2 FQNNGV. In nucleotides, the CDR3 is TGTGCCAGCAGTCGGGACGGAAAATATAATTCACCCCTCCACTTT. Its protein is CASSRDGKYNSPLHF.

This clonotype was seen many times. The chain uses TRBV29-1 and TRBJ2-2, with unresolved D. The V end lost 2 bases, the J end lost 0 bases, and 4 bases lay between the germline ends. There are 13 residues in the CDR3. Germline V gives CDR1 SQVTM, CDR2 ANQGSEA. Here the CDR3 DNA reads TGCAGCGTTGAACGGGCGAACACCGGGGAGCTGTTTTTT. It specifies CSVERANTGELFF.

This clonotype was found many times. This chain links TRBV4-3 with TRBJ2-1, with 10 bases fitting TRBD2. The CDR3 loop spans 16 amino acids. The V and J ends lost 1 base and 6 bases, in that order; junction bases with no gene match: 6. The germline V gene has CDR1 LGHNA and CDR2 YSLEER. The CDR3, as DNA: TGCGCCAGCAGCCAAGGAGCGGGAGGGCTCTCCAATGAGCAGTTCTTC. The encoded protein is CASSQGAGGLSNEQFF.

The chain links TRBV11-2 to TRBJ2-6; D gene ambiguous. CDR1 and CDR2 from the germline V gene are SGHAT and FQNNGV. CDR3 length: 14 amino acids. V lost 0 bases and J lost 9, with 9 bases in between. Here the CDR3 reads CASSLEARNNVLTF. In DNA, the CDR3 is TGTGCCAGCAGCTTAGAGGCCAGAAACAACGTCCTGACTTTC. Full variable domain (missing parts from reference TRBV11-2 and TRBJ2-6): EAGVAQSPRYKIIEKRQSVAFWCNPISGHATLYWYQQILGQGPKLLIQFQNNGVVDDSQLPKDRFSAERLKGVDSTLKIQPAKLEDSAVYLCASSLEARNNVLTFGAGSRLTVL.

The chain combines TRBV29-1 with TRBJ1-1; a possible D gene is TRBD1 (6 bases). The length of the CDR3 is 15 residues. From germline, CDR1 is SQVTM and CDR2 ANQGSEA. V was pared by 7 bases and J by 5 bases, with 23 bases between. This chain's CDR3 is CSARGGGGIGTEAFF. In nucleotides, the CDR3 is TGCAGCGCACGCGGGGGCGGGGGGATCGGTACTGAAGCTTTCTTT.

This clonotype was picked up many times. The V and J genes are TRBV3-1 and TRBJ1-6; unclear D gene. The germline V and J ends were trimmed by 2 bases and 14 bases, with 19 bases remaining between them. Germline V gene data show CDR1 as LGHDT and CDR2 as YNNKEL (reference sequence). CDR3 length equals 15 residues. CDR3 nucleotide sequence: TGTGCCAGCAGCCAATTTCAAGGAGCAGGAAAATCCCTCCACTTT. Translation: CASSQFQGAGKSLHF.